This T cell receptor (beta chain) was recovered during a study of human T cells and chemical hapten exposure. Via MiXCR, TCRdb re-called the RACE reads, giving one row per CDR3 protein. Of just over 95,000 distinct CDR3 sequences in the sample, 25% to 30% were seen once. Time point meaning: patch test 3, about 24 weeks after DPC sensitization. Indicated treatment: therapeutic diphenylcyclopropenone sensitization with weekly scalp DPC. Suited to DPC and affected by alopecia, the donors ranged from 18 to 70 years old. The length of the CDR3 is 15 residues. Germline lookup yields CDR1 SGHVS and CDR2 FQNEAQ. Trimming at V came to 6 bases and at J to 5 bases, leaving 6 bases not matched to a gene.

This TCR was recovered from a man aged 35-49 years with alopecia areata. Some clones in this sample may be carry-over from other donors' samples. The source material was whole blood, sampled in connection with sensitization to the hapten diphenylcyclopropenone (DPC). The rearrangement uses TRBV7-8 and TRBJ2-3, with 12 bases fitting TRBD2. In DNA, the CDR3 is TGTGCCAGCAGGAGACTAGCGGGAGATATAGATACGCAGTATTTT. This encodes CASRRLAGDIDTQYF.